The 8 T cell receptor beta chains below all came from one sample that was sequenced in a study of blood T cell repertoires in COVID-19. Profiling relied on immunoSEQ multiplex PCR, and the TCRdb table lists in-frame clones only, not all of them. The top ten hold roughly 0.89% of the sample, which has roughly 230,000 clones, about 90% seen once. Input material: peripheral blood. The source is a young man with COVID-19, enrolled during active disease.

The chain has TRBV18 and TRBJ2-3, with 7 bases that match TRBD1. With 0 bases clipped from V and 2 bases from J, the junction kept 5 bases outside the gene matches. Germline V gene data show CDR1 as KGHSH and CDR2 as LQKENI. This CDR3 is 16 amino acids long. Here the CDR3 DNA reads TGTGCCAGCTCACCACCGTCCGGGACAGACACAGATACGCAGTATTTT. The encoded protein is CASSPPSGTDTDTQYF.

This clone was detected only once. This rearrangement joins TRBV14 to TRBJ1-1; D is ambiguous. The CDR3 spans 14 residues. Per germline, CDR1 SGHDN and CDR2 FVKESK. V gave up 0 bases and J gave up 7 bases, with 12 bases separating them. CDR3 sequence reads: CASSQDVEGIEAFF. CDR3 in DNA: TGTGCCAGCAGCCAAGATGTGGAGGGCATTGAAGCTTTCTTT.

CDR3 nucleotides: TGTGCCAGCAGCCAACCGGGACAGGGGAAGCAGACCCAGTACTTC. Its translation is CASSQPGQGKQTQYF. The V gene is TRBV14, the J gene TRBJ2-5; TRBD1 matches 10 bases. Trimming cost V 2 bases and J 6 bases; bases outside gene matches: 6. There are 15 residues in the CDR3. The germline V gene has CDR1 SGHDN and CDR2 FVKESK.

The V gene is TRBV20-1, the J gene TRBJ1-6; D might be TRBD1 (6 bases). V was shortened by 4 bases and J by 8 bases, with 12 bases between the two germline ends. The CDR3 contains 13 residues. Germline-derived CDR1 and CDR2 are DFQATT and SNEGSKA (reference sequence). As DNA, the CDR3 is TGCAGTGCTAATGAACAGGGAGATTCACCCCTCCACTTT. It codes for CSANEQGDSPLHF.

The V call is TRBV19, the J call TRBJ1-1; 7 bases match TRBD1. The CDR3 loop spans 14 amino acids. CDR1 and CDR2 (germline): LNHDA, SQIVND (reference sequence). After removal of 7 bases from V and 0 bases from J, the junction contained 5 bases not matched to a gene. The CDR3 protein is CASNDRAMNTEAFF. The CDR3 DNA reads TGTGCCAGTAATGACAGGGCCATGAACACTGAAGCTTTCTTT.

The gene calls are TRBV2 and TRBJ1-2, with D tentatively TRBD1 (5 bases). From germline, CDR1 is SNHLY and CDR2 FYNNEI. The CDR3 spans 13 residues. V shed 5 bases and J shed 7 bases, with 14 bases lying between them. CDR3 in amino acids: CASSPRELGGYTF. The CDR3 nucleotides read TGTGCCAGCAGTCCCAGGGAACTCGGTGGCTACACCTTC.

V gene TRBV6-5 combines with J gene TRBJ1-1; 7 bases align to TRBD1. J was trimmed by 10 bases and V by 0 bases; bases with no gene match: 14. CDR3 size: 16 residues. Germline V gene data show CDR1 as MNHEY and CDR2 as SVGAGI. The CDR3 reads CASSYSTTGTGLGAFF. The DNA for the CDR3 is TGTGCCAGCAGTTACTCCACGACAGGGACCGGCCTGGGAGCTTTCTTT.

The V call is TRBV5-5, the J call TRBJ2-7; 7 bases are shared with TRBD2. V gave up 4 bases and J gave up 9 bases; unmatched junction bases: 4. The CDR3 contains 11 residues. Per the germline V gene, CDR1 is SGHKS and CDR2 is YYEKEE (reference sequence). For the CDR3, the DNA is TGTGCCAGCAGCAGGGAGGGAGGGCAGTACTTC. As protein: CASSREGGQYF.